Following are 18 T cell receptor beta chains from one sample sequenced in a study of T cells of healthy individuals. From the 5' RACE reads, TCRdb called clonotypes with MiXCR, one entry per CDR3 protein. The table shows some 82,000 distinct CDR3 sequences, with more than 4.5% occurring only once. The origin of the receptors is a female donor in good health.

This clonotype was observed at least ten times. The V and J genes are TRBV7-3 and TRBJ2-5, with D perhaps TRBD2 (5 bases). V shed 5 bases and J shed 5 bases, with 9 bases lying between them. The CDR3 totals 12 residues. CDR1 and CDR2 from the germline V gene are SGHTA and FQGTGA. As DNA, the CDR3 is TGTGCCAGCAGCCACCCGGGGGAGACCCAGTACTTC. This encodes CASSHPGETQYF.

This chain uses TRBV30 with TRBJ1-1, with D uncertain. Germline V gene data show CDR1 as GTSNPN and CDR2 as SVGIG (reference sequence). The CDR3 is 11 residues long. Trimming took 3 bases from V and 10 from J, leaving 12 bases between them. This chain's CDR3 is CAWSPVAGAFF. CDR3 DNA sequence: TGTGCCTGGAGCCCGGTGGCAGGAGCTTTCTTT.

This clonotype was found many times. The J gene is TRBJ2-1, the V gene TRBV6-1; 12 nucleotides agree with TRBD2. The junction had 20 bases not matched to a gene; V was cut back by 3 bases and J by 8 bases. Germline assignment: CDR1 MNHNS and CDR2 SASEGT. There are 20 residues in the CDR3. The CDR3 coding sequence is TGTGCCAGCAGTGACGCACTGCTAATGGGACTAGCGGGTTTTAGAGATGAGCAGTTCTTC. Translation: CASSDALLMGLAGFRDEQFF.

This clonotype was seen repeatedly, ten times or more. The rearrangement uses TRBV5-1 and TRBJ2-3; 9 nucleotides match TRBD2. The CDR3 is made up of 15 amino acids. The germline gives CDR1 SGHRS, CDR2 YFSETQ. V shed 5 bases and J 0 bases; nucleotides not matched to a gene: 4. The CDR3 DNA reads as TGCGCCAGCAGTCGGACTAGCGTTAGCACAGATACGCAGTATTTT. Its translation: CASSRTSVSTDTQYF.

This clonotype was counted many times. The CDR3: CASSQNSGDEKLFF. CDR3 coding DNA: TGTGCCAGCAGCCAAAACTCCGGGGATGAAAAACTGTTTTTT. The V gene is TRBV3-1, the J gene TRBJ1-4; D is unresolved. Trimming pared 2 bases from V and 6 bases from J, leaving 10 bases between. This CDR3 has 14 amino acids. Germline V lookup: CDR1 LGHDT, CDR2 YNNKEL (reference sequence).

The chain couples TRBV12-3 or TRBV12-4 to TRBJ1-6, with TRBD1 identical over 7 bases. The CDR3 extends over 15 amino acids. V lost 5 bases, J lost 7 bases, and 8 bases stayed unmatched. CDR3 sequence (DNA): TGTGCCAGCAGTGCCGGCGAGGGACAGAATTCACCCCTCCACTTT. As protein: CASSAGEGQNSPLHF.

The chain joins TRBV28 to TRBJ2-7, with 12 nucleotides matching TRBD2. The CDR3 loop spans 14 amino acids. V trimming: 8 bases; J trimming: 4 bases; junction bases outside the gene matches: 6. Germline CDR1 reads MDHEN; CDR2 reads SYDVKM. CDR3 sequence (DNA): TGTGCCAGCGGGACTAGCGGGCCAAATTACGAGCAGTACTTC. As protein: CASGTSGPNYEQYF.

This clonotype was detected many times. The chain joins TRBV29-1 to TRBJ2-3; tentatively, D is TRBD2 (5 bases). The germline CDR1 and CDR2 sequences are SQVTM and ANQGSEA. The length of the CDR3 is 13 residues. V was shortened by 4 bases and J by 6 bases, with 14 bases between the two germline ends. CDR3: CSVVLAEEDTQYF. The DNA for the CDR3 is TGCAGCGTTGTGCTTGCGGAGGAGGATACGCAGTATTTT.

The table lists this clonotype with a few counts. The chain is built from TRBV28 and TRBJ1-5; D remains unclear. This CDR3 comprises 14 residues. Germline loops: CDR1 MDHEN, CDR2 SYDVKM. With 3 bases removed from V and 3 bases from J, the gap between germline ends came to 9 bases. CDR3 sequence (DNA): TGTGCCAGCAGTTTTTTGCGGATCAATCAGCCCCAGCATTTT. Its protein is CASSFLRINQPQHF.

V is TRBV4-1 and J is TRBJ1-5; D perhaps matches TRBD1 (5 bases). The CDR3 totals 17 residues. V dropped 1 base and J dropped 6 bases, with 19 bases sitting between them. CDR1 and CDR2 from the germline V gene are MGHRA and YSYEKL. This chain's CDR3 is CASSQALGRGVGQPQHF. Written as DNA, the CDR3 is TGCGCCAGCAGCCAAGCGTTAGGTAGGGGAGTTGGTCAGCCCCAGCATTTT.

This clonotype came up a few times. V and J are TRBV6-6 and TRBJ2-1; 7 bases agree with TRBD2. The ends lost 4 bases at V and 5 bases at J; junction bases unmatched: 14. CDR1 MNHNY and CDR2 SVGAGI come from the germline V gene (reference sequence). The CDR3 runs to 17 residues. The DNA for the CDR3 is TGTGCCAGCAGTTGGCGGGAGAGGGGAGTGGCTGACAATGAGCAGTTCTTC. As protein: CASSWRERGVADNEQFF.

This clonotype was counted many times. The chain combines TRBV7-9 with TRBJ1-2; 8 bases agree with TRBD1. This CDR3 is built from 14 residues. The V gene's germline CDR1 is SEHNR and CDR2 FQNEAQ (reference sequence). V lost 5 bases, J lost 4 bases, and 6 bases stayed unmatched. The CDR3 bases are TGTGCCAGCAGCAGAGGACAGGGCTCCTATGGCTACACCTTC. Translating it yields CASSRGQGSYGYTF.

This clonotype was seen many times. The chain combines TRBV2 with TRBJ2-1; D gene uncertain. The germline V gene encodes CDR1 SNHLY and CDR2 FYNNEI. This CDR3 has 9 amino acids. Deletions cut 10 bases from V and 9 bases from J, with 7 bases between. DNA for the CDR3: TGTGCCACCACCGGTGAGCAGTTCTTC. Residues: CATTGEQFF.

This clonotype has ten or more counts. The chain recombines TRBV20-1 with TRBJ2-1; D call uncertain. The CDR3 runs to 15 residues. V was trimmed by 0 bases and J by 2 bases, leaving 11 bases between them. The germline gives CDR1 DFQATT, CDR2 SNEGSKA (reference sequence). CDR3 DNA sequence: TGCAGTGCTAGAGATTCTAAGGGCCCCTACAATGAGCAGTTCTTC. Amino acids: CSARDSKGPYNEQFF.

This chain links TRBV27 with TRBJ1-6; D remains unclear. This CDR3 is 12 amino acids long. V lost 2 bases and J 10 bases, leaving 6 bases between the germline ends. Germline assignment: CDR1 MNHEY and CDR2 SMNVEV (reference sequence). The CDR3 protein is CASSLNSSPLHF. As DNA, the CDR3 is TGTGCCAGCAGTTTAAATTCGTCACCCCTCCACTTT.

A few counts support this clonotype. This sequence joins TRBV20-1 and TRBJ1-5; no reliable D call. V was cut by 1 base and J by 0 bases, with 10 bases left in between. The CDR3 spans 15 residues. Germline CDR1 DFQATT, CDR2 SNEGSKA (reference sequence). CDR3 sequence: CSARVTRYSNQPQHF. DNA of the CDR3: TGCAGTGCTAGAGTAACACGCTATAGCAATCAGCCCCAGCATTTT.

This clonotype was recorded many times. The CDR3 sequence: CASSQDVGGNTGELFF. CDR3 nucleotides: TGCGCCAGCAGCCAAGATGTAGGGGGGAACACCGGGGAGCTGTTTTTT. V and J are TRBV4-3 and TRBJ2-2; possible D gene TRBD1, 6 bases. Trimming took off 0 bases at V and 1 base at J, with 9 bases between the two ends. The CDR3 covers 16 residues. Germline V gives CDR1 LGHNA, CDR2 YSLEER.

This clonotype was detected many times. V usage is TRBV6-6 and J usage is TRBJ2-6; the match to TRBD1 covers 8 bases. Germline CDR1 and CDR2: MNHNY and SVGAGI (reference sequence). J gave up 2 bases and V 5 bases, and 11 bases lay outside the gene matches. The CDR3 runs to 18 residues. CDR3 sequence: CASSQRTGRDPGANVLTF. The CDR3 nucleotides are TGTGCCAGCAGTCAGAGGACAGGGCGGGACCCTGGGGCCAACGTCCTGACTTTC.